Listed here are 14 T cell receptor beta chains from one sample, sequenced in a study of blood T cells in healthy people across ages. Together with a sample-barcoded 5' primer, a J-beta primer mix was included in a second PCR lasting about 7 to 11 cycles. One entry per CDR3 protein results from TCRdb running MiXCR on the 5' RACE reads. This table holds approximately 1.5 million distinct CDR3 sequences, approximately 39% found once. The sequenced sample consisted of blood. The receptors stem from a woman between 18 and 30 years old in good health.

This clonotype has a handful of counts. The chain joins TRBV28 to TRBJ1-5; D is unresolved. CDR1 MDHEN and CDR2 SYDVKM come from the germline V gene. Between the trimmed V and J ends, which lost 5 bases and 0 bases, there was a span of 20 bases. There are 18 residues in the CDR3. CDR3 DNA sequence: TGTGCCAGCAGTCGATTCACGCTCGGACGGTATAGCAATCAGCCCCAGCATTTT. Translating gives CASSRFTLGRYSNQPQHF.

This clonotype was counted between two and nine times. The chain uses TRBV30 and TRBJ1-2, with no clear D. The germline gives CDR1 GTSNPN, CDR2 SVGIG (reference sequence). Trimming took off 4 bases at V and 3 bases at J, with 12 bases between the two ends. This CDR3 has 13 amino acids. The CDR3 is CAWNIDFYYGYTF. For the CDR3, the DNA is TGTGCCTGGAACATTGACTTTTACTATGGCTACACCTTC.

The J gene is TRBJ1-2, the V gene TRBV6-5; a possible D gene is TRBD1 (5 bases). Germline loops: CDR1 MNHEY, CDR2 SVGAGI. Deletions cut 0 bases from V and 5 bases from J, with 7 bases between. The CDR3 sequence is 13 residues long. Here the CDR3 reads CASSYSGEYGYTF. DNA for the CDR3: TGTGCCAGCAGTTACTCGGGGGAGTATGGCTACACCTTC.

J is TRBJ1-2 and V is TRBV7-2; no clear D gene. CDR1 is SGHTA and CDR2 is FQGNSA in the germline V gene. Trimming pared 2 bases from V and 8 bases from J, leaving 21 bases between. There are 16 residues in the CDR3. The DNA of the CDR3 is TGTGCCAGCAGCTTAAATCAGGCCCTTCGGCTGAAGGGCTACACCTTC. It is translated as CASSLNQALRLKGYTF.

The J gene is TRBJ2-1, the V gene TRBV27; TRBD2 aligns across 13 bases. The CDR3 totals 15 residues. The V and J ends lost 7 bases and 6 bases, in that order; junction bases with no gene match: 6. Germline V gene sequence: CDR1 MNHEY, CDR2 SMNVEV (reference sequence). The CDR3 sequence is CASTPGTSGANEQFF. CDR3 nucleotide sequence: TGTGCCAGCACCCCCGGGACTAGCGGGGCCAATGAGCAGTTCTTC.

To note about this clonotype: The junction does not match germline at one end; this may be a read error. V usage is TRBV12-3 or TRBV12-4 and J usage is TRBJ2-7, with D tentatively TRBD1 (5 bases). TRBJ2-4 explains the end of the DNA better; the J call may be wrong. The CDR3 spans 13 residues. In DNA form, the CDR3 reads TGTGCCAACAGTTCAGGGATTCTAAACATTCAGTACTTC. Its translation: CANSSGILNIQYF.

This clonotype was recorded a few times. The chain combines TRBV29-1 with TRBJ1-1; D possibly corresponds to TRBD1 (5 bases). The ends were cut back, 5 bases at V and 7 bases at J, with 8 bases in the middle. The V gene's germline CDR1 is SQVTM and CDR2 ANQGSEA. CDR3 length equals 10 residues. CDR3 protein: CSVWDGEAFF. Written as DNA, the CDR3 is TGCAGCGTTTGGGACGGTGAAGCTTTCTTT.

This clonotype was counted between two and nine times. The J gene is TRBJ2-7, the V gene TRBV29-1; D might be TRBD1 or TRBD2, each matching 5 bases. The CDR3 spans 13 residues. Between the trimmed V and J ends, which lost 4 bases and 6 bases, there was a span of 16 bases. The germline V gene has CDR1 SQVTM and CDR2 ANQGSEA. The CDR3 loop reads CSVAGTNPSEQYF. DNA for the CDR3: TGCAGCGTTGCCGGGACGAACCCTAGCGAGCAGTACTTC.

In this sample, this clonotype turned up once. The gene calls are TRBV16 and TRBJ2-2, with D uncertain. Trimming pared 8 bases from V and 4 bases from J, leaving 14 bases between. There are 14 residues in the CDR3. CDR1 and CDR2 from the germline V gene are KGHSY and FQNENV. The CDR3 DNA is TGTGCCAGCCTCAAAGTGCTTGCCACCGGGGAGCTGTTTTTT. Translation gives CASLKVLATGELFF.

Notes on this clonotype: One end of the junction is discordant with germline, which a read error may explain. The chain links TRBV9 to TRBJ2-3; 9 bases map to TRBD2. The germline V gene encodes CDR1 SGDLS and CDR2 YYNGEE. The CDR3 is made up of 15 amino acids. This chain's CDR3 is CAGSQRGDRPDTQYF. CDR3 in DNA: TGTGCCGGCAGCCAGCGGGGGGACCGCCCAGATACGCAGTATTTT.

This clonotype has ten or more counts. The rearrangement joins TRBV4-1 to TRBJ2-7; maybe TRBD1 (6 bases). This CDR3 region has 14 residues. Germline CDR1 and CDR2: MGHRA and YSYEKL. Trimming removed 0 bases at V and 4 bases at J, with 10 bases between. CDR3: CASSQEQQGYEQYF. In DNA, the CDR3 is TGCGCCAGCAGCCAAGAACAACAGGGTTACGAGCAGTACTTC.

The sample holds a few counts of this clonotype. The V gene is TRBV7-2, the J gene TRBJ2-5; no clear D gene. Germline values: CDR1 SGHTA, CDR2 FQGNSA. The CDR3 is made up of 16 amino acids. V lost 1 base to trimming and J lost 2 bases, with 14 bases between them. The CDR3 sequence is CASSLVWVVGQETQYF. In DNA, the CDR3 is TGTGCCAGCAGCTTAGTTTGGGTAGTGGGACAAGAGACCCAGTACTTC.

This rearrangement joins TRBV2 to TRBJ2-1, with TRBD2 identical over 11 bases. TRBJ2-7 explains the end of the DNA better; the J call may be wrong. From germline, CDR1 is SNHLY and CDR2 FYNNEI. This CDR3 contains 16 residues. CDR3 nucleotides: TGTGCCAGCAGTGCTGCTAGCGGGGGGCCTGACAATGAGCAGTACTTC. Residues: CASSAASGGPDNEQYF.

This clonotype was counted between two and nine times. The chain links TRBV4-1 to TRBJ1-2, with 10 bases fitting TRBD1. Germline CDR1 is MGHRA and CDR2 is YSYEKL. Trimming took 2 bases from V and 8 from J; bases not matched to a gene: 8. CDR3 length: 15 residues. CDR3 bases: TGCGCCAGCAGCCAACGAACCGGGACAGGGGACGGCTACACCTTC. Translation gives CASSQRTGTGDGYTF.